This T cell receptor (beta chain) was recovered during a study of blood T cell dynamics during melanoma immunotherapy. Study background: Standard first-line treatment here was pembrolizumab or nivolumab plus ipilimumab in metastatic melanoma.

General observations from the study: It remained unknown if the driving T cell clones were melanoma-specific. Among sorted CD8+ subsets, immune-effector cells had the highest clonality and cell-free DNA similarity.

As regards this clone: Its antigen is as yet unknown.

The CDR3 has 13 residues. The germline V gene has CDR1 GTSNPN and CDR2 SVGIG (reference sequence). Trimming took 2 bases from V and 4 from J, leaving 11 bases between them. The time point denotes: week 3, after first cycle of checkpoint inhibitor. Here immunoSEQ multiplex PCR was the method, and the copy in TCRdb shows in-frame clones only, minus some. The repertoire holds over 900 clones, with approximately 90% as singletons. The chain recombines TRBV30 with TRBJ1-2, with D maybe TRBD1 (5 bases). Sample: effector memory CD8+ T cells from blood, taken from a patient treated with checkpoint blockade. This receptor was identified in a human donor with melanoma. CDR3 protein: CAWSPGVGYGYTF. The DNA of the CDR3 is TGTGCCTGGAGTCCGGGGGTCGGCTATGGCTACACCTTC.